This T cell receptor (beta chain) is from a study of T cell responses to AZD1222 COVID-19 vaccine. CDR3 length: 15 amino acids. V was pared by 0 bases and J by 1 base, with 7 bases between. CDR1 is MGHRA, CDR2 YSYEKL, per germline. TCRdb's copy holds only in-frame clones and misses some; the assay was immunoSEQ multiplex PCR. The profile shows about 140,000 clones, 89% of them singletons. This receptor was taken from an adult in good health. The chain carries TRBV4-1 and TRBJ2-1; D not certain. The sample here was peripheral blood, taken on day 0 of AZD1222 vaccination. CDR3 sequence (DNA): TGCGCCAGCAGCCAAGACCAGGCTTCCTACAATGAGCAGTTCTTC. Its protein product is CASSQDQASYNEQFF.